This T cell receptor beta chain was sequenced for a study of T-cell reconstitution after alpha-beta-depleted transplantation in children. This clonotype has only a few counts. Looked up from germline, CDR1 is MNHEY and CDR2 is SVGAGI. The V segment lost 8 bases and the J segment 2 bases; nucleotides outside the gene matches: 5. This CDR3 has 13 residues. A library of TCRbeta sequences, prepared with unique molecular identifiers, was generated. TCRdb independently ran MiXCR on the PCR reads; one entry per CDR3 protein. The table includes 450,000 to 600,000 distinct CDR3 sequences, 30% to 35% detected once.

The receptor's source is a human donor who donated a stem cell graft to a child with aplastic anemia. The input for sequencing was PBMCs from the stem cell graft donor, taken from the stem cell graft. The chain uses TRBV6-5 and TRBJ2-7, with 8 bases identical to TRBD2. The CDR3 reads CASGSGGPYEQYV. CDR3 bases: TGTGCCAGCGGGTCGGGAGGGCCCTACGAGCAGTACGTC.